This T cell receptor (beta chain) was retrieved from a study of blood T cell repertoires in COVID-19. On the study more broadly: Spain, Italy and the United States supplied samples that represented acute and convalescent COVID-19. From T cells, B-cell-depleted T cells, or PBMCs came the material, which was cDNA or gDNA.

Per the original methods: Nucleated cell counts were estimated from reference gene primer amplification. Clones were sequenced by immunoSEQ multiplex PCR, and TCRdb holds only the in-frame ones, with some missing. That table supplies the V and J calls and clone size; D and trimming were determined from the DNA. The table records about 160,000 clones, approximately 86% of them present only once. CDR1 and CDR2 (germline): DFQATT, SNEGSKA (reference sequence). The CDR3 loop spans 15 amino acids. V gave up 3 bases and J gave up 5 bases; unmatched junction bases: 11. This chain links TRBV20-1 with TRBJ2-5, with 8 nucleotides matching TRBD2. This sequence was found in a woman of 80 years or more with active or convalescent COVID-19. The sample consisted of peripheral blood. CDR3 sequence (DNA): TGCAGTGCTAGTAGTCTAGCGGGCAGTCGGGAGACCCAGTACTTC. Encoded protein: CSASSLAGSRETQYF.